This T cell receptor beta chain was recorded in a study of CD8 T cells in Susac syndrome. Study in general: Patients with Susac syndrome who were sequenced included six with active disease and eight or nine in remission.

General observations from the study: Clonal expansion did not appear in Susac syndrome CD4+ T cell repertoires.

The CDR3 is made up of 12 amino acids. Trimming pared 6 bases from V and 7 bases from J, leaving 9 bases between. Random hexamers were used to reverse transcribe an amount of about 0.45 to 1 ug RNA. TCRdb re-analysed the immunoSEQ multiplex PCR reads in MiXCR, keeping a single row per CDR3 protein. The table records under 200,000 distinct CDR3 sequences, around 95% of them present only once. CD8+ and CD4+ T cells were negatively isolated; TEMRA cells were FACS-enriched. Concerning this clonotype itself: Its antigen is still unknown.

The rearrangement links TRBV12-3 or TRBV12-4 to TRBJ2-2; unclear D gene. This TCR was sampled from a human donor with Susac syndrome. Sample: CD4+ T cells from PBMCs. The CDR3 protein is CASSPLGGELFF. The DNA of the CDR3 is TGTGCCAGCAGCCCCCTAGGCGGGGAGCTGTTTTTT.